This T cell receptor beta chain stems from a study of cytomegalovirus exposure and HLA in healthy donors. Points from the study as a whole: It was taken for granted in presence/absence analyses that sequencing depth across donors was roughly uniform.

The germline gives CDR1 SGDLS, CDR2 YYNGEE. This CDR3 spans 16 amino acids. V was trimmed by 0 bases and J by 5 bases, leaving 14 bases between them. With regard to this clone: What it binds is not known.

With 60 Vbeta and 13 Jbeta primers, the PCR was carried out. Assay: immunoSEQ multiplex PCR; the TCRdb copy retains only in-frame clones and omits some. This table lists approximately 100,000 clones. The specimen sequenced was PBMCs. The chain joins TRBV9 to TRBJ2-2, with TRBD2 as a possible D gene (6 bases). This clonotype originated in a man aged 50 to 60 in good health and CMV-seronegative. The CDR3 nucleotides are TGTGCCAGCAGCGTAGGGGAGGTCTGGTGGACCGGGGAGCTGTTTTTT. It codes for CASSVGEVWWTGELFF.